Sequencing of this T cell receptor beta chain was carried out in a study of OX40 agonist ivuxolimab in advanced cancers. Overall study results and limits: CD8+ T cells were the subset that, on average, had more expanded clones than CD4+.

Remarks on this clone: Its matching antigen is unknown. An end of the junction does not agree with germline; a read error may underlie this.

TCRdb keeps only in-frame clones here, not all; method: immunoSEQ multiplex PCR. Here the sample spans tens of thousands of clones, roughly 91% being singletons. The source was CD4+ or CD8+ T cells sorted from blood, collected in a trial of the OX40 agonist ivuxolimab. The receptor's source is an adult with an advanced solid tumor such as melanoma, head and neck, liver or kidney cancer.

In DNA, the CDR3 is TGCGCCGGGCGGGGCTCGACAGGCGGGGAGCTGTTTTTT. Protein: CAGRGSTGGELFF. This chain joins TRBV30 and TRBJ2-2, with D perhaps TRBD1 or TRBD2 (6 bases each). The CDR3 is made up of 13 amino acids. Looked up from germline, CDR1 is GTSNPN and CDR2 is SVGIG (reference sequence). The full variable domain, rest sourced from reference TRBV30 and TRBJ2-2, is SQTIHQWPATLVQPVGSPLSLECTVEGTSNPNLYWYRQAAGRGLQLLFYSVGIGQISSEVPQNLSASRPQDRQFILSSKKLLLSDSGFYLCAGRGSTGGELFFGEGSRLTVL.